This T cell receptor (beta chain) was captured by sequencing in a study of cytomegalovirus exposure and HLA in healthy donors. Study-level results: Being productive about 90% or about 30% of the time was typical of most TCR beta V segments in an earlier analysis. Specificity for CMV antigens was confirmed in vitro for a few of the CMV-associated chains. Follow-up analysis found HLA locus-dependent TCR association rates, highest for DRB1 and lowest for HLA-C.

The primer mix had 60 Vbeta and 13 Jbeta primers. TCRdb's copy holds only in-frame clones and misses some; the assay was immunoSEQ multiplex PCR. The table has about 61,000 clones, roughly nine tenths seen once. The CDR3 has 18 amino acids. The trim removed 0 bases at V and 3 bases at J, leaving 5 bases unmatched. Germline CDR1 SEHNR, CDR2 FQNEAQ (reference sequence). A word on this clone: The antigen remains undetermined.

The origin of this receptor is a man aged 25 to 40 in good health and CMV-seropositive. The sample comprised PBMCs. The chain couples TRBV7-9 to TRBJ2-3; 14 bases line up with TRBD2. The CDR3 DNA reads as TGTGCCAGCAGCTTAGCACCGGGACTAGCGGGAGCGACAGATACGCAGTATTTT. Protein: CASSLAPGLAGATDTQYF.